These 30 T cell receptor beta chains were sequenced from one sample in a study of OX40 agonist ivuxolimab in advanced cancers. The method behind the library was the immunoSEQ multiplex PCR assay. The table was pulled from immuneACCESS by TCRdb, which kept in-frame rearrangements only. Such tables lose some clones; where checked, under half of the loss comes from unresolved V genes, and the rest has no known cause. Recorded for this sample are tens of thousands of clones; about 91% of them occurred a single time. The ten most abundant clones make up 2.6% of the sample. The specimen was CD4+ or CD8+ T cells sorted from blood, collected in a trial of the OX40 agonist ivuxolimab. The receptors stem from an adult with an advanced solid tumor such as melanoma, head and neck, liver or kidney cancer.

The CDR3 region has the DNA TGTGCCAGCAGCGTCGGCAAACCTACAGATACGCAGTATTTT. Amino acid sequence: CASSVGKPTDTQYF. This chain connects TRBV9 to TRBJ2-3; D gene ambiguous. CDR1 is SGDLS, CDR2 YYNGEE, per germline. With 2 bases removed from V and 3 bases from J, the gap between germline ends came to 10 bases. This CDR3 has 14 amino acids.

CDR3 amino acids: CASSTSGRATYEQYF. CDR3 nucleotides: TGTGCCAGTTCCACTAGCGGGAGGGCAACCTACGAGCAGTACTTC. The chain employs TRBV19 and TRBJ2-7; TRBD2 agrees at 13 bases. The CDR3 length is 15 residues. Germline V gene lookup returns CDR1 LNHDA and CDR2 SQIVND (reference sequence). The V segment lost 8 bases and the J segment 2 bases; nucleotides outside the gene matches: 6. The full variable domain, rest sourced from reference TRBV19 and TRBJ2-7, is DGGITQSPKYLFRKEGQNVTLSCEQNLNHDAMYWYRQDPGQGLRLIYYSQIVNDFQKGDIAEGYSVSREKKESFPLTVTSAQKNPTAFYLCASSTSGRATYEQYFGPGTRLTVT.

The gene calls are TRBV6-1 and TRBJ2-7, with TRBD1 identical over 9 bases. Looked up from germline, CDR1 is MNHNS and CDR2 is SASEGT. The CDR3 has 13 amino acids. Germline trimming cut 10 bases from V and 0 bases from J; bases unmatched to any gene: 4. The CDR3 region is CATGQGSSYEQYF. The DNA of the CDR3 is TGTGCCACCGGACAGGGGAGCTCCTACGAGCAGTACTTC.

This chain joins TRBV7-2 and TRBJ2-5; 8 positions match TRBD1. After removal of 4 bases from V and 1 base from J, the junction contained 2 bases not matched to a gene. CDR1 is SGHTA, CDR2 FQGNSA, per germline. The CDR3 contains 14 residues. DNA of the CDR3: TGTGCCAGCAGCTCGGGACAGGTCCAAGAGACCCAGTACTTC. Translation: CASSSGQVQETQYF.

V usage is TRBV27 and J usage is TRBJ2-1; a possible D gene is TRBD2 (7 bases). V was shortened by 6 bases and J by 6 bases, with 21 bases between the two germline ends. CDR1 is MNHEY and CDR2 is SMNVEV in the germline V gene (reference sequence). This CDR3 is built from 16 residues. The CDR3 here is CASSLRGGPGVNEQFF. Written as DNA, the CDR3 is TGTGCCAGCAGCTTAAGGGGGGGTCCAGGGGTCAATGAGCAGTTCTTC.

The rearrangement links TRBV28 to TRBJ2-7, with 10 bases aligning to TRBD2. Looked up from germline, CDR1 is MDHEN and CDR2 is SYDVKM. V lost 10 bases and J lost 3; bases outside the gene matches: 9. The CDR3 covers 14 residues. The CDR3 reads CATRGAGGSYEQYF. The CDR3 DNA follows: TGTGCCACCAGGGGAGCGGGAGGGAGCTACGAGCAGTACTTC.

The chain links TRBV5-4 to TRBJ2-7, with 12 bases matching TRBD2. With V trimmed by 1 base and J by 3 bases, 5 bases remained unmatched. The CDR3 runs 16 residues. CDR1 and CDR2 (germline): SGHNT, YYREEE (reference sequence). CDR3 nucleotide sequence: TGTGCCAGCAGCTTGCCCGGACTAGCGGGGCTCTACGAGCAGTACTTC. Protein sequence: CASSLPGLAGLYEQYF.

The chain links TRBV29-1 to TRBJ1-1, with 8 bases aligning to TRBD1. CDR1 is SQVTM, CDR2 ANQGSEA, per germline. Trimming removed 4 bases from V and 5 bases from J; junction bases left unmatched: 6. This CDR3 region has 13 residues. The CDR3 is CSVVRTGPTEAFF. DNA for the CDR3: TGCAGCGTTGTCAGGACAGGGCCGACTGAAGCTTTCTTT.

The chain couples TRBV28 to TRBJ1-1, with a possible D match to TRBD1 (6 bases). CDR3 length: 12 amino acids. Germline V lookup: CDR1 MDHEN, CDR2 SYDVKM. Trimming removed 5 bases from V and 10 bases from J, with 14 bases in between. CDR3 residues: CASSVGGGGAFF. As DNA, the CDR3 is TGTGCCAGCAGTGTGGGAGGGGGGGGAGCTTTCTTT.

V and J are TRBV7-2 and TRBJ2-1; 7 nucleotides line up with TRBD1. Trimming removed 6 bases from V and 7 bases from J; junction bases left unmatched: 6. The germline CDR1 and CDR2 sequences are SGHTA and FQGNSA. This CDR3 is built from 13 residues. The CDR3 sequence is CASRADRVNEQFF. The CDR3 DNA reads TGTGCCAGCAGGGCCGACAGGGTGAATGAGCAGTTCTTC.

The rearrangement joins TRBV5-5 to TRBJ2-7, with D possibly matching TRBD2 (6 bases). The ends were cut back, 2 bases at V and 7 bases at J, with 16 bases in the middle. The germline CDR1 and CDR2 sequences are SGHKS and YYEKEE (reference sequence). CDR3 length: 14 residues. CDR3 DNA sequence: TGTGCCAGCAGCTTTCGGGGGACCACTTTGGAGCAGTACTTC. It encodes CASSFRGTTLEQYF.

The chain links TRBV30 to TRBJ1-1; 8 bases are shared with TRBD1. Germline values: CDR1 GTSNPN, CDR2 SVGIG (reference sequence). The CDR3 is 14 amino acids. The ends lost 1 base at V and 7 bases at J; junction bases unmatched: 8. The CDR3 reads CAWSDGDRFLEAFF. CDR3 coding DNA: TGTGCCTGGAGTGATGGGGACAGGTTTCTTGAAGCTTTCTTT.

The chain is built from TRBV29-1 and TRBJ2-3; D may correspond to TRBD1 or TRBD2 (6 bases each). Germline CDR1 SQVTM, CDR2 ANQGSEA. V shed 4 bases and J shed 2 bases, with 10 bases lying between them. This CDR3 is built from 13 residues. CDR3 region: CSVVGGSTDTQYF. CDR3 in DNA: TGCAGCGTTGTGGGGGGCTCCACAGATACGCAGTATTTT.

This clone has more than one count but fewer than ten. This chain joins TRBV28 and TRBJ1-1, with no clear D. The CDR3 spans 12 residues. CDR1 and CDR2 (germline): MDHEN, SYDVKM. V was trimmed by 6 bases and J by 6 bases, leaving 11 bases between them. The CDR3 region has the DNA TGTGCCAGCAGGGGGTCGGGCCCTGAAGCTTTCTTT. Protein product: CASRGSGPEAFF. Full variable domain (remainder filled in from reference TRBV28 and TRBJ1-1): DVKVTQSSRYLVKRTGEKVFLECVQDMDHENMFWYRQDPGLGLRLIYFSYDVKMKEKGDIPEGYSVSREKKERFSLILESASTNQTSMYLCASRGSGPEAFFGQGTRLTVV.

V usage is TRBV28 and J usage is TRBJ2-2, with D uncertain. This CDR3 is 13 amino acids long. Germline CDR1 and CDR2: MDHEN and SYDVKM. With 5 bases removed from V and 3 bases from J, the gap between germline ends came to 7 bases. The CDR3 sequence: CASSPQDTGELFF. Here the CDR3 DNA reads TGTGCCAGCAGTCCGCAGGACACCGGGGAGCTGTTTTTT.

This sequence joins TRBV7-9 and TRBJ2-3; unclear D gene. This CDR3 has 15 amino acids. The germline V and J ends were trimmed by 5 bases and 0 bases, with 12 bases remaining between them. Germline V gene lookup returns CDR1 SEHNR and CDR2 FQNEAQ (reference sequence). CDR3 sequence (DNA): TGTGCCAGCAGCCAAGAGGTTACTAGCACAGATACGCAGTATTTT. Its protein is CASSQEVTSTDTQYF.

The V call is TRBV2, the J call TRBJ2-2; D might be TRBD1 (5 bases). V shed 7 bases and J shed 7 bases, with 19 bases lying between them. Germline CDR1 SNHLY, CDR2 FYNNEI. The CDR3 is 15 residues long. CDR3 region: CASIIDINRGGELFF. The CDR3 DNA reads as TGTGCCAGCATTATAGACATAAATAGGGGCGGGGAGCTGTTTTTT.

Here the CDR3 reads CASSSAGGSYEQYF. In DNA form, the CDR3 reads TGTGCCAGCTCTTCTGCGGGGGGTTCCTACGAGCAGTACTTC. V usage is TRBV18 and J usage is TRBJ2-7; 8 bases match TRBD2. This CDR3 region has 14 residues. CDR1 is KGHSH, CDR2 LQKENI, per germline. V gave up 6 bases and J gave up 1 base; unmatched junction bases: 5.

The CDR3 here is CASSDQRISSMGTDTQYF. CDR3 nucleotides: TGCGCCAGCAGTGACCAGCGAATCTCTAGTATGGGTACAGATACGCAGTATTTT. The genes are TRBV10-2 and TRBJ2-3; D unresolved. This CDR3 spans 18 amino acids. Trimming removed 3 bases at V and 3 bases at J, with 22 bases between. From germline, CDR1 is WSHSY and CDR2 SAAADI.

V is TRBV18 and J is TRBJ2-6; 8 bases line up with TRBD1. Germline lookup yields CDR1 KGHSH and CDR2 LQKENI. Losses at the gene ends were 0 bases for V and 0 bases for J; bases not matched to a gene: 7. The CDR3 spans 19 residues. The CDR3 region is CASSPPLGQAPSGANVLTF. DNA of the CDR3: TGTGCCAGCTCACCACCGTTGGGACAGGCACCCTCTGGGGCCAACGTCCTGACTTTC.

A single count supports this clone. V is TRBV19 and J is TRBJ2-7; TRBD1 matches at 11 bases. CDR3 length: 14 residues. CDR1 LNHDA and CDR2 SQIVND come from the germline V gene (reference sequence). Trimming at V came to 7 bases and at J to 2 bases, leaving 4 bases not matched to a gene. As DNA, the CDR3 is TGTGCCAGTAACCCGGGACAGGGGGCCTACGAGCAGTACTTC. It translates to CASNPGQGAYEQYF.

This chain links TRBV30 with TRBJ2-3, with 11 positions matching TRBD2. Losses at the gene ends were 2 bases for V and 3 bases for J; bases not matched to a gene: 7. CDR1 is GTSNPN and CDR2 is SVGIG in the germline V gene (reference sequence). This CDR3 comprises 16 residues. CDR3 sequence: CAWSLGLAGNTDTQYF. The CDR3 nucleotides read TGTGCCTGGAGTCTCGGACTAGCGGGCAATACAGATACGCAGTATTTT.

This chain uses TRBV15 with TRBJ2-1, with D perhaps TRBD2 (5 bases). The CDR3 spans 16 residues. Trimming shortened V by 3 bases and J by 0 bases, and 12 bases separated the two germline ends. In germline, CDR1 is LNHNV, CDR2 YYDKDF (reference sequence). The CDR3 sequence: CATSSEGQSSYNEQFF. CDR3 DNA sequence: TGTGCCACCAGCAGTGAGGGTCAGAGCTCCTACAATGAGCAGTTCTTC.

The CDR3 DNA follows: TGTGCCAGCAGTACAGACACCGCCGGAGCCCAGTACTTC. Translation: CASSTDTAGAQYF. The chain couples TRBV6-6 to TRBJ2-5; no clear D gene. CDR3 length equals 13 residues. V gave up 5 bases and J gave up 9 bases, with 16 bases separating them. Germline V gene sequence: CDR1 MNHNY, CDR2 SVGAGI (reference sequence).

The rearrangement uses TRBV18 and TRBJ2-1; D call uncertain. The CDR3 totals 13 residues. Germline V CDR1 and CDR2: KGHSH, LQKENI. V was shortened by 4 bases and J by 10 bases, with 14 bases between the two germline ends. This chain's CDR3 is CASSRTGPGEQFF. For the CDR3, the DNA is TGTGCCAGCTCACGCACTGGCCCCGGGGAGCAGTTCTTC.

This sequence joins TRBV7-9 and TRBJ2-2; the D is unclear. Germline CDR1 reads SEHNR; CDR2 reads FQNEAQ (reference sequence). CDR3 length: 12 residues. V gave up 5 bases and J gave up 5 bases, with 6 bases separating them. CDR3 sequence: CASSPGTGELFF. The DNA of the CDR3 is TGTGCCAGCAGCCCCGGAACCGGGGAGCTGTTTTTT. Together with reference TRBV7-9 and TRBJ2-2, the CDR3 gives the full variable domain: DTGVSQNPRHKITKRGQNVTFRCDPISEHNRLYWYRQTLGQGPEFLTYFQNEAQLEKSRLLSDRFSAERPKGSFSTLEIQRTEQGDSAMYLCASSPGTGELFFGEGSRLTVL.

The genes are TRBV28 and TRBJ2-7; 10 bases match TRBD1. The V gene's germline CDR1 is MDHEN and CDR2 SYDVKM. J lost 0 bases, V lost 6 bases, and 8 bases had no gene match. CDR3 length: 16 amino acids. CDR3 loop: CASSSPGQGLSYEQYF. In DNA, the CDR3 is TGTGCCAGCAGCTCGCCGGGACAGGGGCTCTCCTACGAGCAGTACTTC.

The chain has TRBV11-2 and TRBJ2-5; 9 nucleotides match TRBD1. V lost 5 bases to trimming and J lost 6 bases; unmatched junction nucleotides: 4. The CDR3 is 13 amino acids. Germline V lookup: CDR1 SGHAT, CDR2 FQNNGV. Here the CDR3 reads CASSPDRGQTQYF. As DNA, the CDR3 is TGTGCCAGCAGCCCGGACAGGGGACAGACCCAGTACTTC.

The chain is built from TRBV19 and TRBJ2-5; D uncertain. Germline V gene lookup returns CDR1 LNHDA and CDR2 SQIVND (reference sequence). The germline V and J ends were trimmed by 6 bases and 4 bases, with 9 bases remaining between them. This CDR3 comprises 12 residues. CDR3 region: CASSNLVETQYF. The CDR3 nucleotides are TGTGCCAGTAGCAATCTAGTAGAGACCCAGTACTTC. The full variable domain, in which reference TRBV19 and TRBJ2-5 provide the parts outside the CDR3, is DGGITQSPKYLFRKEGQNVTLSCEQNLNHDAMYWYRQDPGQGLRLIYYSQIVNDFQKGDIAEGYSVSREKKESFPLTVTSAQKNPTAFYLCASSNLVETQYFGPGTRLLVL.

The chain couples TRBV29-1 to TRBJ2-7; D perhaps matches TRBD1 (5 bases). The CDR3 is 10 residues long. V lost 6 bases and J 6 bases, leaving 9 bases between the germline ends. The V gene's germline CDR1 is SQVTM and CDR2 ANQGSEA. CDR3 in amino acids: CSVRQGEQYF. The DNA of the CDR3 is TGCAGCGTCCGGCAGGGCGAGCAGTACTTC.